This T cell receptor beta chain was profiled in a study of cytomegalovirus exposure and HLA in healthy donors. This clone was detected a few times. Its antigen is currently unknown. Researchers ran the PCR with 60 Vbeta and 13 Jbeta primers. Data came from immunoSEQ multiplex PCR; TCRdb stores just in-frame clones and leaves some out. The sample carries about 140,000 clones, approximately 80% recorded once. Points from the study as a whole: Researchers had no immune exposure information except CMV serostatus available. It was shown in a later analysis that HLA-associated TCR beta chains were more clonally expanded than other, equally common chains.

V gave up 7 bases and J gave up 2 bases, with 14 bases separating them. The CDR3 has 14 amino acids. Germline V gene lookup returns CDR1 MNHEY and CDR2 SVGAGI. This sequence was found in a man aged 18 to 30 in good health and CMV-seronegative. This chain joins TRBV6-5 and TRBJ1-1; D perhaps matches TRBD1 (6 bases). Input material: PBMCs. CDR3 bases: TGTGCCAGCAATAAACAGGGTTTTAACACTGAAGCTTTCTTT. It codes for CASNKQGFNTEAFF.